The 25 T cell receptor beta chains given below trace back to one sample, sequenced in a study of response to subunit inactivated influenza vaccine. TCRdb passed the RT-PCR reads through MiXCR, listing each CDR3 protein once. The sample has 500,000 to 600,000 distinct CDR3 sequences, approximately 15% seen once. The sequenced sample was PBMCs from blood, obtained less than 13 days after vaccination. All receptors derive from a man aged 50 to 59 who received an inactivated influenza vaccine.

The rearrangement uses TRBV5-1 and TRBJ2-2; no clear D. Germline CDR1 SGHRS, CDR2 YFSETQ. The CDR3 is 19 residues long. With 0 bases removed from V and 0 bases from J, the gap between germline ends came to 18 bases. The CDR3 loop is CASSLARWRASSNTGELFF. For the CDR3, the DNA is TGCGCCAGCAGCTTGGCCAGGTGGCGTGCCTCCTCGAACACCGGGGAGCTGTTTTTT.

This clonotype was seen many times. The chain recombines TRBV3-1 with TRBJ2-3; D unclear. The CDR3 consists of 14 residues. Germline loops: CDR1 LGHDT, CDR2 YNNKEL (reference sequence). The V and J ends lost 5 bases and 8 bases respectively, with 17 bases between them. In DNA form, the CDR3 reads TGTGCCAGCAGCTCACTCAAGGTTTCGGGTACGCAGTATTTT. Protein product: CASSSLKVSGTQYF.

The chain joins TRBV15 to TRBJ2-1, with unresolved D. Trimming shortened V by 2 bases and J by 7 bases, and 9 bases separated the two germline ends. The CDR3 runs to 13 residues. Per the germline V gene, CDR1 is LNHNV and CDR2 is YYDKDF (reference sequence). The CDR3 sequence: CATSRRLENEQFF. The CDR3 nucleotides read TGTGCCACCAGCAGAAGACTGGAAAATGAGCAGTTCTTC.

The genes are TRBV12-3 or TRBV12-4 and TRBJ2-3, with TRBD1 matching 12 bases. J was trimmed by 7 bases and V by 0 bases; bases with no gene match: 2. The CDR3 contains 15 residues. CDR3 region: CASSLAGTGGNTQYF. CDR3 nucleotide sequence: TGTGCCAGCAGTTTAGCCGGGACAGGGGGCAATACGCAGTATTTT.

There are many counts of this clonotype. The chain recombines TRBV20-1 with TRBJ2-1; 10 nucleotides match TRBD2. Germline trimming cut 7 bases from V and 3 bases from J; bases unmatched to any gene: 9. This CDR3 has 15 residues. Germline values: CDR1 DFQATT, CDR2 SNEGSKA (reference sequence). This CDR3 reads CSEAKASGGYNEQFF. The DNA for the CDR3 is TGCAGTGAGGCGAAGGCTAGCGGGGGCTACAATGAGCAGTTCTTC.

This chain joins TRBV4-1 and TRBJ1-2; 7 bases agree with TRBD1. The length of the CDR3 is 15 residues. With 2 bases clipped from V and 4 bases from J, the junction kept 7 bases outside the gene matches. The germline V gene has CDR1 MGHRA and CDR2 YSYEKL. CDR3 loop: CASSQRQGLGYGYTF. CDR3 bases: TGCGCCAGCAGCCAACGACAGGGTTTGGGCTATGGCTACACCTTC.

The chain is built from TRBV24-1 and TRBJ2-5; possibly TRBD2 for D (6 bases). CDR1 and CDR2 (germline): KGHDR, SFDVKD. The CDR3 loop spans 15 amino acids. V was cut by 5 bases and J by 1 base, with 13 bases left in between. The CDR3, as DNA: TGTGCCACCAGTGTCCCCCTCGGGGGCCAAGAGACCCAGTACTTC. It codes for CATSVPLGGQETQYF.

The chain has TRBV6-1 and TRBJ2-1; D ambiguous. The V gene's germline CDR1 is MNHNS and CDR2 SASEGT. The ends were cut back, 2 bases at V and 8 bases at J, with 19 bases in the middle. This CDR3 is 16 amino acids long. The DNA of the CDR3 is TGTGCCAGCAGTGAATTTCACTCATGGGAAAGGGATGAGCAGTTCTTC. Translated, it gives CASSEFHSWERDEQFF.

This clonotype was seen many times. DNA of the CDR3: TGTGCCACCAGTGGTTCCGGACTCAACACCGGGGAGCTGTTTTTT. It codes for CATSGSGLNTGELFF. The rearrangement uses TRBV24-1 and TRBJ2-2; D is possibly TRBD2 (5 bases). The CDR3 loop spans 15 amino acids. Germline CDR1 and CDR2: KGHDR and SFDVKD. V lost 5 bases, J lost 2 bases, and 11 bases lay in between.

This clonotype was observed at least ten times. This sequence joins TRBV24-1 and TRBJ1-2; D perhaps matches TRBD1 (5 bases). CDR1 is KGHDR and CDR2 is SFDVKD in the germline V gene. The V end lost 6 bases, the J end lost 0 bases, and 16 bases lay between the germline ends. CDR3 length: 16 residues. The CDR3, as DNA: TGTGCCACCAGTCCGGCCTTTGGGGCCCCTAACTATGGCTACACCTTC. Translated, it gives CATSPAFGAPNYGYTF.

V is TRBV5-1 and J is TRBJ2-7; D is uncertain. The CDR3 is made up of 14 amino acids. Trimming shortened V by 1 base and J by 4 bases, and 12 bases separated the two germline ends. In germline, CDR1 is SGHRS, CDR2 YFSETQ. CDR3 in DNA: TGCGCCAGCAGCTTGACGCCAGGACCTTACGAGCAGTACTTC. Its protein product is CASSLTPGPYEQYF.

CDR3 amino acids: CASSPNGATDTQYF. As DNA, the CDR3 is TGTGCCAGCAGCCCCAACGGGGCCACAGATACGCAGTATTTT. V is TRBV7-6 and J is TRBJ2-3; D tentatively reads TRBD1 or TRBD2 (5 bases each). The CDR3 has 14 amino acids. Trimming took 5 bases from V and 2 from J, leaving 11 bases between them. Germline V gene sequence: CDR1 SGHVS, CDR2 FNYEAQ. Full variable domain (rest looked up from reference TRBV7-6 and TRBJ2-3): GAGVSQSPRYKVTKRGQDVALRCDPISGHVSLYWYRQALGQGPEFLTYFNYEAQQDKSGLPNDRFSAERPEGSISTLTIQRTEQRDSAMYRCASSPNGATDTQYFGPGTRLTVL.

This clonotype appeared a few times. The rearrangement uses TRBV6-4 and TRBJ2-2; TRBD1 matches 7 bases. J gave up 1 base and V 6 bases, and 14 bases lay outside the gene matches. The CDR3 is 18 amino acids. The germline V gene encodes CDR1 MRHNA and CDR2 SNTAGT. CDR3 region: CASRTSSGQLGNTGELFF. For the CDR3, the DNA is TGTGCCAGCAGGACATCGTCGGGACAGCTCGGGAACACCGGGGAGCTGTTTTTT.

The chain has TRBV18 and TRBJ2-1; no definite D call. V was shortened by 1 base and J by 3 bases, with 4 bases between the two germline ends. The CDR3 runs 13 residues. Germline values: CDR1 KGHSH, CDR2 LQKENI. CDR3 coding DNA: TGTGCCAGCTCACCACAGCTCTACAATGAGCAGTTCTTC. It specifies CASSPQLYNEQFF.

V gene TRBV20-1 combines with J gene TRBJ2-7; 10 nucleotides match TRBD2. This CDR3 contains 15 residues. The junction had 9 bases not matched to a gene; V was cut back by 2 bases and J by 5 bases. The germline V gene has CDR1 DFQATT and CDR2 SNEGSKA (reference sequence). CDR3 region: CSARPQSGRADEQYF. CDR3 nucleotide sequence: TGCAGTGCTAGACCCCAGAGCGGGAGGGCCGACGAGCAGTACTTC.

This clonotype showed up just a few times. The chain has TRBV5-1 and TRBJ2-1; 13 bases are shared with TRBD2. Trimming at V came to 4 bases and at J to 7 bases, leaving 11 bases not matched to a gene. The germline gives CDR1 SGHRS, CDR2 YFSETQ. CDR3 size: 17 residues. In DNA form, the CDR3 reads TGCGCCAGCAGCACCATGAGGACTAGCGGGAGTACAAATGAGCAGTTCTTC. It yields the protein CASSTMRTSGSTNEQFF.

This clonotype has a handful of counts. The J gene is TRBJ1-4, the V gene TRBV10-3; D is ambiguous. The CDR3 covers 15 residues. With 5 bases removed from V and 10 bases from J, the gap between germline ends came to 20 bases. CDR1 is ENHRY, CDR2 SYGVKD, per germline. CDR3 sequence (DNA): TGTGCCATCAGTTCCCCGGAAGGGAGCTCCGGAAAACTGTTTTTT. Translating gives CAISSPEGSSGKLFF.

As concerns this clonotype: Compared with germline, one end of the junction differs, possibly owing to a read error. This CDR3 reads CASCYSQTTNEKLFF. DNA of the CDR3: TGTGCCAGCTGTTACAGCCAGACAACTAATGAAAAACTGTTTTTT. The V call is TRBV6-5, the J call TRBJ1-4, with unresolved D. Germline loops: CDR1 MNHEY, CDR2 SVGAGI. The CDR3 runs 15 residues.

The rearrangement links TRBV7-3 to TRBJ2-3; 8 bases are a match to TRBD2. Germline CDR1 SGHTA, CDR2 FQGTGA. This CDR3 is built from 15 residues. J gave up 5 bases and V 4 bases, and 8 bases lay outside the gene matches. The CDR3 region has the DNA TGTGCCAGCAGCTCAGGGAGCGGGACTAGAGATACGCAGTATTTT. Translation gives CASSSGSGTRDTQYF.

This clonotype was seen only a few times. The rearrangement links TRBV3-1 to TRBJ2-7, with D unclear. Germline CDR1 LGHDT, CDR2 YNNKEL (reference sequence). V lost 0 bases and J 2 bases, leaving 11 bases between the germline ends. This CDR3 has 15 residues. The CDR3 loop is CASSQDPSSPYEQYF. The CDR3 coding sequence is TGTGCCAGCAGCCAAGATCCCAGTTCACCCTACGAGCAGTACTTC.

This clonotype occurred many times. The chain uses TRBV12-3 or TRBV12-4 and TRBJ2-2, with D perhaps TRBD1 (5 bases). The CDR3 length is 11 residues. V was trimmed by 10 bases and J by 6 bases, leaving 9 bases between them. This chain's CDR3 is CATRDPGELFF. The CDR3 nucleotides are TGTGCCACCAGGGATCCCGGGGAGCTGTTTTTT.

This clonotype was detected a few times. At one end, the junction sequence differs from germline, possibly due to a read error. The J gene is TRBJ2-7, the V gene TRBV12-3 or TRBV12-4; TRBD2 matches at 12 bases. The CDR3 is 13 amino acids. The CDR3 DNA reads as TGTGCCAGCGAGGGACTAGCGGGTACTACGGTTATGTTC. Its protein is CASEGLAGTTVMF.

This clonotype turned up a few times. In DNA, the CDR3 is TGTGCCAGCTCCCTAATATCGGGCCACATGAACACTGAAGCTTTCTTT. Protein sequence: CASSLISGHMNTEAFF. The V call is TRBV7-2, the J call TRBJ1-1; D uncertain. CDR1 is SGHTA and CDR2 is FQGNSA in the germline V gene. Trimming cost V 8 bases and J 0 bases, with 19 bases left between them. The CDR3 is made up of 16 amino acids. Full variable domain (outside the CDR3, taken from reference TRBV7-2 and TRBJ1-1): GAGVSQSPSNKVTEKGKDVELRCDPISGHTALYWYRQSLGQGLEFLIYFQGNSAPDKSGLPSDRFSAERTGGSVSTLTIQRTQQEDSAVYLCASSLISGHMNTEAFFGQGTRLTVV.

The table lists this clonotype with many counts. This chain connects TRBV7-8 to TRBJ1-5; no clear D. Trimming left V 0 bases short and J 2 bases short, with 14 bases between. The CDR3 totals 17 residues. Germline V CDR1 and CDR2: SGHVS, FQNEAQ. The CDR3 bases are TGTGCCAGCAGCTTAGCGGCCCCCGGAAGGGGCAATCAGCCCCAGCATTTT. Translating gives CASSLAAPGRGNQPQHF.

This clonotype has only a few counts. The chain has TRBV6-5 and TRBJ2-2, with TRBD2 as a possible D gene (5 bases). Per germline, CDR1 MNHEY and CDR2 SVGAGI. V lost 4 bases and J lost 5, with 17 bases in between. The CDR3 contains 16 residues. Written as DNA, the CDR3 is TGTGCCAGCAGTTTAATGGGTCCTGAGGGAACCGGGGAGCTGTTTTTT. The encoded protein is CASSLMGPEGTGELFF.